A single sample gave rise to the 22 T cell receptor beta chains below, sequenced in a study of shared clonotypes between healthy human individuals. Here immunoSEQ multiplex PCR was the method, and the copy in TCRdb shows in-frame clones only, minus some. The data show about 710,000 clones, 72% seen once. Sequencing used memory CD4+ T cells sorted from blood. Subset here: CD45RA-negative fraction. All receptors derive from a woman in her 30s in good health.

The V call is TRBV5-1, the J call TRBJ1-3; unclear D gene. Between the trimmed V and J ends, which lost 0 bases and 4 bases, there was a span of 8 bases. The CDR3 is 14 amino acids. Germline loops: CDR1 SGHRS, CDR2 YFSETQ. The CDR3 region has the DNA TGCGCCAGCAGCTTGGGGATAGACGGAAACACCATATATTTT. It specifies CASSLGIDGNTIYF.

The CDR3: CASSFSGRSNTIYF. The CDR3 DNA reads TGTGCCAGCAGCTTTTCGGGGAGGAGTAACACCATATATTTT. This chain uses TRBV7-6 with TRBJ1-3; D unclear. Germline CDR1 SGHVS, CDR2 FNYEAQ. V lost 3 bases and J 7 bases, leaving 13 bases between the germline ends. The CDR3 sequence is 14 residues long.

This chain links TRBV29-1 with TRBJ2-1; 12 positions agree with TRBD2. Germline values: CDR1 SQVTM, CDR2 ANQGSEA. The length of the CDR3 is 16 residues. V trimming: 2 bases; J trimming: 6 bases; junction bases outside the gene matches: 8. The CDR3 nucleotides are TGCAGCGTTGAAACTTCTAGCGGGAGGGTGGGCAATGAGCAGTTCTTC. It encodes CSVETSSGRVGNEQFF.

The chain links TRBV20-1 to TRBJ2-5; D remains unclear. With the DNA end fitting TRBJ2-7 better, the J assignment may be wrong. Germline values: CDR1 DFQATT, CDR2 SNEGSKA (reference sequence). CDR3 length: 11 residues. CDR3 bases: TGCAGTGCTAGTTCTAACTACGAGCAGTACTTC. Translation: CSASSNYEQYF.

This clone was recorded many times. J is TRBJ2-5 and V is TRBV7-8, with TRBD1 matching 10 bases. CDR1 and CDR2 from the germline V gene are SGHVS and FQNEAQ. The CDR3 has 14 amino acids. After removal of 5 bases from V and 7 bases from J, the junction contained 7 bases not matched to a gene. This CDR3 is CASSLDRGPGTQYF. CDR3 sequence (DNA): TGTGCCAGCAGCCTTGACAGGGGGCCAGGGACCCAGTACTTC. Combining the CDR3 with reference TRBV7-8 and TRBJ2-5 gives the whole variable domain GAGVSQSPRYKVAKRGQDVALRCDPISGHVSLFWYQQALGQGPEFLTYFQNEAQLDKSGLPSDRFFAERPEGSVSTLKIQRTQQEDSAVYLCASSLDRGPGTQYFGPGTRLLVL.

The chain carries TRBV5-6 and TRBJ1-3; D may be TRBD1 (5 bases). CDR3 size: 13 residues. V lost 3 bases, J lost 5 bases, and 9 bases lay in between. The germline V gene encodes CDR1 SGHDT and CDR2 YYEEEE. CDR3 nucleotides: TGTGCCAGCAGCTCGAGGGGACGAAACACCATATATTTT. Translation: CASSSRGRNTIYF.

The V and J genes are TRBV6-5 and TRBJ2-7, with D perhaps matching TRBD1 (6 bases). Trimming left V 5 bases short and J 7 bases short, with 15 bases between. CDR1 is MNHEY and CDR2 is SVGAGI in the germline V gene. The CDR3 is 13 residues long. The CDR3 bases are TGTGCCAGCAGTCCATTGACAGGTGGAGAGCAGTACTTC. It encodes CASSPLTGGEQYF.

The chain couples TRBV9 to TRBJ2-2; D is perhaps TRBD2 (5 bases). The V and J ends lost 3 bases and 4 bases respectively, with 10 bases between them. CDR1 SGDLS and CDR2 YYNGEE come from the germline V gene. The length of the CDR3 is 14 residues. The CDR3 coding sequence is TGTGCCAGCAGCGGCGGACTGTTCACCGGGGAGCTGTTTTTT. Protein product: CASSGGLFTGELFF.

The CDR3, as DNA: TGTGCCAGCAGCATGACAGGGGCCCCCAATGAGCAGTTCTTC. As protein: CASSMTGAPNEQFF. The chain uses TRBV5-6 and TRBJ2-1; 8 positions agree with TRBD1. This CDR3 has 14 amino acids. Germline CDR1 is SGHDT and CDR2 is YYEEEE. The V and J ends lost 4 bases and 6 bases, in that order; junction bases with no gene match: 6. Full variable domain (missing parts from reference TRBV5-6 and TRBJ2-1): DAGVTQSPTHLIKTRGQQVTLRCSPKSGHDTVSWYQQALGQGPQFIFQYYEEEERQRGNFPDRFSGHQFPNYSSELNVNALLLGDSALYLCASSMTGAPNEQFFGPGTRLTVL.

This clone was seen only once. The chain has TRBV5-1 and TRBJ1-1; 10 bases align to TRBD1. The trim removed 4 bases at V and 5 bases at J, leaving 8 bases unmatched. The CDR3 sequence is 15 residues long. Germline V gives CDR1 SGHRS, CDR2 YFSETQ. CDR3 DNA: TGCGCCAGCAGCGCGACCGGGACAGGGGTGACTGAAGCTTTCTTT. Amino acid sequence: CASSATGTGVTEAFF.

This rearrangement joins TRBV10-1 to TRBJ2-7; no clear D gene. This CDR3 has 11 residues. Trimming pared 11 bases from V and 7 bases from J, leaving 15 bases between. Germline-derived CDR1 and CDR2 are WNHNN and SYGVQD (reference sequence). DNA of the CDR3: TGCGCCCCGTTGGATAAGACAGAGCAGTACTTC. It translates to CAPLDKTEQYF.

This chain connects TRBV2 to TRBJ2-3; 13 nucleotides match TRBD2. The V and J ends lost 6 bases and 2 bases, in that order; junction bases with no gene match: 11. The V gene's germline CDR1 is SNHLY and CDR2 FYNNEI. The CDR3 contains 18 residues. The CDR3 reads CASRRGLAGLTITDTQYF. CDR3 sequence (DNA): TGTGCCAGCAGGCGGGGACTAGCGGGATTGACGATCACAGATACGCAGTATTTT.

The V and J genes are TRBV28 and TRBJ1-1; the D gene is possibly TRBD1 (6 bases). Between the trimmed V and J ends, which lost 7 bases and 2 bases, there was a span of 11 bases. Germline assignment: CDR1 MDHEN and CDR2 SYDVKM. The CDR3 has 13 residues. DNA for the CDR3: TGTGCCAGCATCGGACAGATAAACACTGAAGCTTTCTTT. Its protein is CASIGQINTEAFF.

The genes are TRBV28 and TRBJ2-3; possible D gene TRBD2, 5 bases. V was clipped by 6 bases and J by 2 bases, with 9 bases between them. The germline V gene encodes CDR1 MDHEN and CDR2 SYDVKM. The CDR3 covers 13 residues. The CDR3 loop is CASSPGLTDTQYF. CDR3 sequence (DNA): TGTGCCAGCAGCCCAGGACTCACAGATACGCAGTATTTT.

In this sample, this clone turned up once. This chain connects TRBV10-2 to TRBJ1-4, with TRBD1 identical over 7 bases. V dropped 7 bases and J dropped 0; count of bases not matched to a gene: 8. The CDR3 runs to 16 residues. From germline, CDR1 is WSHSY and CDR2 SAAADI. The DNA for the CDR3 is TGCGCCAGCACCCAGAGGGGGCCTGCAACTAATGAAAAACTGTTTTTT. This sequence encodes CASTQRGPATNEKLFF.

This clone was detected a few times. V usage is TRBV7-9 and J usage is TRBJ2-2; TRBD1 matches at 11 bases. The CDR3 runs 16 residues. The junction had 7 bases not matched to a gene; V was cut back by 4 bases and J by 6 bases. From germline, CDR1 is SEHNR and CDR2 FQNEAQ (reference sequence). CDR3 sequence: CASSYVPGQGAGELFF. The CDR3 DNA reads TGTGCCAGCAGCTATGTCCCGGGACAGGGGGCCGGGGAGCTGTTTTTT.

The J gene is TRBJ1-2, the V gene TRBV28, with D maybe TRBD1 (6 bases). The germline V gene encodes CDR1 MDHEN and CDR2 SYDVKM. The V gene lost 6 bases and the J gene lost 4 bases, with 15 bases spanning the gap. This CDR3 contains 14 residues. The CDR3 loop is CASSRLGQPYGYTF. Written as DNA, the CDR3 is TGTGCCAGCAGCCGCCTAGGACAGCCCTATGGCTACACCTTC.

The V call is TRBV27, the J call TRBJ2-1; unclear D gene. The CDR3 has 12 amino acids. The germline CDR1 and CDR2 sequences are MNHEY and SMNVEV (reference sequence). V was pared by 5 bases and J by 3 bases, with 5 bases between. The CDR3 DNA reads TGTGCCAGCAGTCTCAACTACAATGAGCAGTTCTTC. It specifies CASSLNYNEQFF.

This clone appeared once. The V and J genes are TRBV4-2 and TRBJ2-1; possibly TRBD1 or TRBD2 for D (5 bases each). The germline gives CDR1 LGHNA, CDR2 YNFKEQ. CDR3 length: 15 residues. V was trimmed by 3 bases and J by 2 bases, leaving 11 bases between them. Here the CDR3 reads CASSQDGATYNEQFF. The DNA of the CDR3 is TGTGCCAGCAGCCAGGACGGGGCCACCTACAATGAGCAGTTCTTC.

This chain uses TRBV29-1 with TRBJ1-2; 11 nucleotides align to TRBD1. J was trimmed by 1 base and V by 7 bases; bases with no gene match: 5. There are 14 residues in the CDR3. Germline V lookup: CDR1 SQVTM, CDR2 ANQGSEA. The CDR3 bases are TGCAGCGCCGGACAGGGGGCGAATAACTATGGCTACACCTTC. Protein sequence: CSAGQGANNYGYTF.

The chain links TRBV28 to TRBJ1-2; D might be TRBD1 (6 bases). CDR1 MDHEN and CDR2 SYDVKM come from the germline V gene. The CDR3 is 15 amino acids. Trimming shortened V by 5 bases and J by 7 bases, and 20 bases separated the two germline ends. In DNA form, the CDR3 reads TGTGCCAGCAGTCCAAATCAGGGGAAATTGGGTGGCTACACCTTC. Encoded protein: CASSPNQGKLGGYTF.

This chain links TRBV6-5 with TRBJ2-1, with 9 bases matching TRBD2. Germline V gives CDR1 MNHEY, CDR2 SVGAGI. V lost 6 bases, J lost 7 bases, and 10 bases stayed unmatched. This CDR3 is built from 15 residues. In DNA form, the CDR3 reads TGTGCCAGCAGACCTGGGACTAGCTCGGGGAATGAGCAGTTCTTC. This sequence encodes CASRPGTSSGNEQFF.